This T cell receptor (beta chain) was recovered during a study of T cell responses to AZD1222 COVID-19 vaccine. On the study more broadly: Analyses pooled second doses at about 4 or about 12 weeks.

In regard to this clone: What it recognizes is unknown.

Clones were read by immunoSEQ multiplex PCR, and TCRdb kept only the in-frame ones, dropping some. Counted here are 60,000 or so clones, roughly 88% occurring once; the ten biggest clones make up around 19%. Study findings and constraints: Most donors were white British and more were female, and clonal diversity was possibly underestimated.

The clonotype originates from an adult in good health. The starting material was peripheral blood, obtained on day 0 of AZD1222 vaccination.

The CDR3 protein is CATSDPGSSGVTDTQYF. CDR3 nucleotides: TGTGCCACCAGTGACCCCGGGAGTAGCGGGGTCACAGATACGCAGTATTTT. The V call is TRBV24-1, the J call TRBJ2-3; the match to TRBD2 covers 8 bases. The CDR3 totals 17 residues. Germline V lookup: CDR1 KGHDR, CDR2 SFDVKD. The V gene end was trimmed by 4 bases and the J gene end by 2 bases; junction bases not matched to a gene: 10.